A single sample gave rise to the 14 T cell receptor beta chains below, sequenced in a study of CD8+ T cells in alopecia areata. TCR sequencing used cDNA made by reverse transcription of extracted RNA. TCRdb keeps only in-frame clones here, not all; method: immunoSEQ multiplex PCR. The sample lists about 97,000 clones; roughly two fifths were seen once. Sequencing used CD4+ T cells sorted from blood. The receptors shown here come from a human donor with alopecia areata.

This clone was observed a handful of times. The chain employs TRBV27 and TRBJ2-5; no firm D call. Trimming left V 7 bases short and J 7 bases short, with 16 bases between. Germline V gene sequence: CDR1 MNHEY, CDR2 SMNVEV (reference sequence). The CDR3 totals 13 residues. CDR3 DNA sequence: TGTGCCAGCAAAATCTCTGAGTACGGGACCCAGTACTTC. This translates into CASKISEYGTQYF.

The J gene is TRBJ1-2, the V gene TRBV4-3; 7 positions match TRBD1. This CDR3 contains 17 residues. Germline loops: CDR1 LGHNA, CDR2 YSLEER. The V segment lost 3 bases and the J segment 5 bases; nucleotides outside the gene matches: 15. The CDR3, as DNA: TGCGCCAGCAGCCATGCCAGCAGACAGGGCTCAGGATATGGCTACACCTTC. This encodes CASSHASRQGSGYGYTF.

The chain uses TRBV30 and TRBJ2-7; 10 positions agree with TRBD1. The CDR3 covers 13 residues. Germline values: CDR1 GTSNPN, CDR2 SVGIG (reference sequence). The V segment lost 7 bases and the J segment 2 bases; nucleotides outside the gene matches: 5. DNA for the CDR3: TGTGCCTTGGGACAGGGGACCACCTACGAGCAGTACTTC. The encoded protein is CALGQGTTYEQYF. Supplemented by reference TRBV30 and TRBJ2-7, the full variable domain reads SQTIHQWPATLVQPVGSPLSLECTVEGTSNPNLYWYRQAAGRGLQLLFYSVGIGQISSEVPQNLSASRPQDRQFILSSKKLLLSDSGFYLCALGQGTTYEQYFGPGTRLTVT.

The CDR3 DNA is TGTGCCAGCAGCTCAGCAACAGGGTTCTACGAGCAGTACTTC. As protein: CASSSATGFYEQYF. The V call is TRBV11-2, the J call TRBJ2-7; tentatively, D is TRBD1 (6 bases). Trimming stripped 4 bases from V and 3 bases from J, with 13 bases between. The CDR3 contains 14 residues. Per germline, CDR1 SGHAT and CDR2 FQNNGV.

The CDR3 sequence is CAWMGGRETQYF. CDR3 nucleotides: TGTGCCTGGATGGGGGGGCGCGAGACCCAGTACTTC. The chain is built from TRBV30 and TRBJ2-5; tentatively, D is TRBD2 (7 bases). Trimming took off 4 bases at V and 5 bases at J, with 11 bases between the two ends. Germline values: CDR1 GTSNPN, CDR2 SVGIG (reference sequence). The CDR3 has 12 residues.

The chain couples TRBV30 to TRBJ1-4; D uncertain. From germline, CDR1 is GTSNPN and CDR2 SVGIG (reference sequence). Trimming removed 3 bases at V and 7 bases at J, with 12 bases between. This CDR3 comprises 13 residues. The CDR3, as DNA: TGTGCCTGGAGCTACCGATTGGGTGAAAAACTGTTTTTT. Protein: CAWSYRLGEKLFF.

The gene calls are TRBV27 and TRBJ2-7; perhaps TRBD1 as D (6 bases). Germline lookup yields CDR1 MNHEY and CDR2 SMNVEV (reference sequence). V was trimmed by 3 bases and J by 3 bases, leaving 9 bases between them. This CDR3 has 13 residues. This CDR3 reads CASSFQGSYEQYF. In DNA, the CDR3 is TGTGCCAGCAGTTTCCAGGGGAGCTACGAGCAGTACTTC.

J is TRBJ2-3 and V is TRBV28; TRBD2 aligns across 13 bases. Germline V gene sequence: CDR1 MDHEN, CDR2 SYDVKM. CDR3 length: 17 amino acids. The trim removed 6 bases at V and 4 bases at J, leaving 10 bases unmatched. The CDR3 spells CASSPIGLAGDSDTQYF. The CDR3 bases are TGTGCCAGCAGCCCCATTGGACTAGCGGGAGACTCAGATACGCAGTATTTT.

V gene TRBV11-2 combines with J gene TRBJ2-6; the match to TRBD1 covers 11 bases. V lost 1 base and J lost 7; bases outside the gene matches: 6. CDR1 and CDR2 (germline): SGHAT, FQNNGV. This CDR3 contains 17 residues. The CDR3 spells CASSLVGQGAFANVLTF. The CDR3 bases are TGTGCCAGCAGCTTAGTCGGACAGGGGGCGTTCGCCAACGTCCTGACTTTC.

The chain uses TRBV7-8 and TRBJ2-5, with 8 positions matching TRBD1. V shed 1 base, J shed 5 bases, and the junction held 3 bases outside the gene matches. In germline, CDR1 is SGHVS, CDR2 FQNEAQ. The CDR3 runs to 14 residues. Here the CDR3 reads CASSLGDRTETQYF. As DNA, the CDR3 is TGTGCCAGCAGCTTAGGGGACAGGACCGAGACCCAGTACTTC.

The chain has TRBV14 and TRBJ1-2; a weak D match, TRBD1 (6 bases). Per the germline V gene, CDR1 is SGHDN and CDR2 is FVKESK. The V end was cut by 1 base, the J end by 4 bases, with 7 bases between. CDR3 length equals 13 residues. The DNA for the CDR3 is TGTGCCAGCAGCCAAGGACAGGTCTATGGCTACACCTTC. This codes for CASSQGQVYGYTF.

This clone was observed once. As DNA, the CDR3 is TGCGCCAGCAGCTTCGGCGGGAGTGGGACAGATACGCAGTATTTT. Protein: CASSFGGSGTDTQYF. The V call is TRBV5-1, the J call TRBJ2-3, with 7 bases that match TRBD2. The germline V gene has CDR1 SGHRS and CDR2 YFSETQ. The CDR3 runs 15 residues. V dropped 2 bases and J dropped 3; count of bases not matched to a gene: 6.

The chain employs TRBV28 and TRBJ2-5; no clear D. Germline V CDR1 and CDR2: MDHEN, SYDVKM. The length of the CDR3 is 12 residues. Trimming shortened V by 5 bases and J by 5 bases, and 9 bases separated the two germline ends. The CDR3 here is CASSPSVETQYF. The CDR3 DNA follows: TGTGCCAGCAGTCCCTCTGTCGAGACCCAGTACTTC.

This clone was observed a few times. V and J are TRBV5-1 and TRBJ2-1, with 10 nucleotides matching TRBD2. The CDR3 contains 16 residues. The germline V gene has CDR1 SGHRS and CDR2 YFSETQ. V dropped 2 bases and J dropped 7; count of bases not matched to a gene: 9. The CDR3 region is CASSLGRAGGDNEQFF. For the CDR3, the DNA is TGCGCCAGCAGCTTAGGAAGAGCGGGAGGGGATAATGAGCAGTTCTTC.